A single T cell receptor beta chain is shown here with its context. The CDR3 loop spans 15 amino acids. Germline V CDR1 and CDR2: SGDLS, YYNGEE. V lost 3 bases, J lost 0 bases, and 12 bases lay in between. The primer mix had 60 Vbeta and 13 Jbeta primers. This table comes from immunoSEQ multiplex PCR, and its TCRdb copy is limited to in-frame clones, with some not included. Here the sample spans 220,000 or so clones, 65% to 85% being singletons. This record comes from a study of cytomegalovirus exposure and HLA in healthy donors. The TCR was taken from a man aged 45-65 years in good health and CMV-seronegative. V is TRBV9 and J is TRBJ1-2, with a possible D match to TRBD1 (6 bases). Sequencing was done on a sample of PBMCs. Here the CDR3 reads CASSATTGTNYGYTF. CDR3 bases: TGTGCCAGCAGCGCGACGACAGGTACTAACTATGGCTACACCTTC.